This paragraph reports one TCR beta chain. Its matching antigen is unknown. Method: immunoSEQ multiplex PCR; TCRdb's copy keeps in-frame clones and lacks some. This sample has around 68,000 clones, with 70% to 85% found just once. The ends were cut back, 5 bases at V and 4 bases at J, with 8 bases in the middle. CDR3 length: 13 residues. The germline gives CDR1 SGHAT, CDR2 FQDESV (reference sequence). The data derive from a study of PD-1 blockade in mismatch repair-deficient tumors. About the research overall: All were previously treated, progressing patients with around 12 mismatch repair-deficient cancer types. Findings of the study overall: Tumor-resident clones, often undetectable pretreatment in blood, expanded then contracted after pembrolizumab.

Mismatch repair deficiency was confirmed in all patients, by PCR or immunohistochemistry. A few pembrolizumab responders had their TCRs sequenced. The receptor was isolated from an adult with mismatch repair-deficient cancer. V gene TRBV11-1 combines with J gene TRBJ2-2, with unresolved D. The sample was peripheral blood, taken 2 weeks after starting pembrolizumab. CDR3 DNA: TGTGCCAGCAGCCTTAGCAGCACCGGGGAGCTGTTTTTT. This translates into CASSLSSTGELFF.